This entry lists 20 T cell receptor beta chains sequenced from one sample in a study of T cell responses to AZD1222 COVID-19 vaccine. Sequencing used immunoSEQ multiplex PCR; TCRdb keeps in-frame clones, though not all of them. The table lists roughly 180,000 clones, 85% to 95% of them singletons. The sample consisted of peripheral blood, taken 28 days after the second AZD1222 dose. These receptors were obtained from an adult who received the AZD1222 COVID-19 vaccine.

The genes are TRBV19 and TRBJ1-5; no clear D gene. V lost 4 bases, J lost 1 base, and 20 bases lay in between. In germline, CDR1 is LNHDA, CDR2 SQIVND (reference sequence). This CDR3 has 18 amino acids. CDR3 loop: CASSKVLGADPSNQPQHF. For the CDR3, the DNA is TGTGCCAGTAGTAAGGTCCTCGGTGCAGACCCCAGCAATCAGCCCCAGCATTTT. The entire variable domain, with the rest obtained from reference TRBV19 and TRBJ1-5, is as follows: DGGITQSPKYLFRKEGQNVTLSCEQNLNHDAMYWYRQDPGQGLRLIYYSQIVNDFQKGDIAEGYSVSREKKESFPLTVTSAQKNPTAFYLCASSKVLGADPSNQPQHFGDGTRLSIL.

The V and J genes are TRBV9 and TRBJ2-7; 7 nucleotides agree with TRBD1. The length of the CDR3 is 15 residues. Trimming cost V 3 bases and J 0 bases; bases outside gene matches: 6. Germline CDR1 is SGDLS and CDR2 is YYNGEE. In DNA, the CDR3 is TGTGCCAGCAGCGCCGTTGGGGACAGCTCCTACGAGCAGTACTTC. This codes for CASSAVGDSSYEQYF.

The count of this clone is one. The rearrangement links TRBV6-5 to TRBJ1-1; TRBD1 might be the D (6 bases). This CDR3 is 14 amino acids long. Per the germline V gene, CDR1 is MNHEY and CDR2 is SVGAGI. Between the trimmed V and J ends, which lost 7 bases and 5 bases, there was a span of 17 bases. CDR3 sequence (DNA): TGTGCCAGCACCAAGGACAGCAGGAAGACTGAAGCTTTCTTT. This codes for CASTKDSRKTEAFF.

The chain has TRBV30 and TRBJ1-4, with 7 positions matching TRBD1. Unmatched junction bases numbered 6, after V lost 3 bases and J lost 5 bases. This CDR3 is 14 amino acids long. In germline, CDR1 is GTSNPN, CDR2 SVGIG (reference sequence). The CDR3 loop is CAWRKTGNNEKLFF. The CDR3 DNA sequence: TGTGCCTGGAGGAAGACAGGGAACAATGAAAAACTGTTTTTT. Based on the CDR3 plus reference TRBV30 and TRBJ1-4, the full variable domain is SQTIHQWPATLVQPVGSPLSLECTVEGTSNPNLYWYRQAAGRGLQLLFYSVGIGQISSEVPQNLSASRPQDRQFILSSKKLLLSDSGFYLCAWRKTGNNEKLFFGSGTQLSVL.

The chain uses TRBV28 and TRBJ1-3, with a weak D call TRBD1 (6 bases). The CDR3 is 15 amino acids. V lost 5 bases, J lost 5 bases, and 16 bases lay in between. CDR1 and CDR2 from the germline V gene are MDHEN and SYDVKM. CDR3 amino acids: CASSGRGISRNTIYF. In nucleotides, the CDR3 is TGTGCCAGCAGTGGCAGGGGCATTTCACGAAACACCATATATTTT.

This chain uses TRBV11-2 with TRBJ1-6; D is ambiguous. This CDR3 comprises 16 residues. Germline V gene data show CDR1 as SGHAT and CDR2 as FQNNGV. V lost 0 bases to trimming and J lost 1 base, with 7 bases between them. The CDR3 loop reads CASSLDLGSYNSPLHF. For the CDR3, the DNA is TGTGCCAGCAGCTTAGACCTGGGTTCCTATAATTCACCCCTCCACTTT.

The rearrangement joins TRBV7-8 to TRBJ1-2, with D possibly matching TRBD1 (6 bases). The CDR3 spans 16 residues. Per germline, CDR1 SGHVS and CDR2 FQNEAQ. With 4 bases removed from V and 5 bases from J, the gap between germline ends came to 20 bases. The CDR3 nucleotides read TGTGCCAGCAGCTCCCTCGGGGGAGGGGGTGGATATGGCTACACCTTC. Its protein product is CASSSLGGGGGYGYTF.

V is TRBV28 and J is TRBJ1-1; 9 bases fit TRBD1. The CDR3 sequence is 17 residues long. With 2 bases clipped from V and 1 base from J, the junction kept 8 bases outside the gene matches. Germline assignment: CDR1 MDHEN and CDR2 SYDVKM. In nucleotides, the CDR3 is TGTGCCAGCAGTTTACTTGGGACAGGGACACCGAACACTGAAGCTTTCTTT. This sequence encodes CASSLLGTGTPNTEAFF.

The rearrangement links TRBV4-1 to TRBJ1-5; D not certain. Per germline, CDR1 MGHRA and CDR2 YSYEKL. Trimming left V 6 bases short and J 4 bases short, with 13 bases between. The CDR3 length is 14 residues. CDR3 sequence (DNA): TGCGCCAGCAGACTTAGACCCGGGAATCAGCCCCAGCATTTT. Its translation: CASRLRPGNQPQHF.

About this clone: This sample includes further DNA sequences coding for the same CDR3. The chain is built from TRBV9 and TRBJ1-5; D uncertain. The ends were cut back, 0 bases at V and 4 bases at J, with 8 bases in the middle. Germline V gene lookup returns CDR1 SGDLS and CDR2 YYNGEE. This CDR3 comprises 14 residues. The CDR3 DNA is TGTGCCAGCAGCGTAGGGTTGGGGAATCAGCCCCAGCATTTT. This encodes CASSVGLGNQPQHF.

This clone appeared a few times. The gene calls are TRBV25-1 and TRBJ2-7; 7 bases are shared with TRBD1. Per the germline V gene, CDR1 is MGHDK and CDR2 is SYGVNS. The CDR3 contains 15 residues. V trimming: 6 bases; J trimming: 5 bases; junction bases outside the gene matches: 13. The CDR3 nucleotides are TGTGCCAGCAGCTCAACTCAGACAGGGAACGACGAGCAGTACTTC. Residues: CASSSTQTGNDEQYF.

J is TRBJ2-5 and V is TRBV5-8; D may be TRBD1 (6 bases). V lost 4 bases and J lost 0, with 13 bases in between. The CDR3 totals 15 residues. CDR1 and CDR2 (germline): SGHTS, YDEGEE. This CDR3 is CASSQRQVYQETQYF. The CDR3 DNA is TGTGCCAGCAGCCAGCGACAGGTTTACCAAGAGACCCAGTACTTC.

The chain carries TRBV5-1 and TRBJ2-7; TRBD1 aligns across 8 bases. CDR3 length: 15 amino acids. CDR1 and CDR2 from the germline V gene are SGHRS and YFSETQ. The V segment lost 3 bases and the J segment 7 bases; nucleotides outside the gene matches: 12. CDR3 nucleotide sequence: TGCGCCAGCAGCTATGCGGACAGGGATCACAGGGAGCAGTACTTC. This translates into CASSYADRDHREQYF.

The chain combines TRBV5-1 with TRBJ2-3; D unclear. The CDR3 is 15 residues long. With 0 bases removed from V and 1 base from J, the gap between germline ends came to 9 bases. Per germline, CDR1 SGHRS and CDR2 YFSETQ. This CDR3 reads CASSLDGSRTDTQYF. CDR3 nucleotides: TGCGCCAGCAGCTTGGACGGCAGCCGCACAGATACGCAGTATTTT.

This sequence joins TRBV7-2 and TRBJ2-7; 8 bases map to TRBD2. V lost 5 bases, J lost 6 bases, and 15 bases stayed unmatched. The germline V gene encodes CDR1 SGHTA and CDR2 FQGNSA. The CDR3 covers 16 residues. DNA of the CDR3: TGTGCCAGCAGCGACACACGGAGCGGGGGACGCAGCGAGCAGTACTTC. As protein: CASSDTRSGGRSEQYF.

The rearrangement links TRBV10-1 to TRBJ2-7, with D possibly being TRBD2 (6 bases). From germline, CDR1 is WNHNN and CDR2 SYGVQD (reference sequence). The CDR3 consists of 20 residues. V was shortened by 3 bases and J by 5 bases, with 32 bases between the two germline ends. The CDR3 spells CASSDAKWWRGGSLMNEQYF. The CDR3, as DNA: TGCGCCAGCAGTGATGCTAAATGGTGGCGGGGCGGTAGTTTAATGAACGAGCAGTACTTC.

The rearrangement uses TRBV4-3 and TRBJ1-1; D gene uncertain. Trimming took 0 bases from V and 5 from J, leaving 7 bases between them. Per germline, CDR1 LGHNA and CDR2 YSLEER. The CDR3 consists of 13 residues. The CDR3 here is CASSQDKETEAFF. In DNA, the CDR3 is TGCGCCAGCAGCCAAGATAAGGAGACTGAAGCTTTCTTT.

V gene TRBV28 combines with J gene TRBJ1-5; D not resolved. V lost 4 bases to trimming and J lost 4 bases, with 17 bases between them. Germline-derived CDR1 and CDR2 are MDHEN and SYDVKM. The CDR3 loop spans 16 amino acids. CDR3 DNA: TGTGCCAGCAGTTCCTTAAACAAGGTTCCAAATCAGCCCCAGCATTTT. Protein sequence: CASSSLNKVPNQPQHF.

The chain uses TRBV10-1 and TRBJ2-1; a possible D gene is TRBD2 (5 bases). V was trimmed by 3 bases and J by 0 bases, leaving 9 bases between them. Germline V lookup: CDR1 WNHNN, CDR2 SYGVQD (reference sequence). The CDR3 covers 15 residues. In DNA form, the CDR3 reads TGCGCCAGCAGTGACCCGGGGAGCTCCTACAATGAGCAGTTCTTC. It codes for CASSDPGSSYNEQFF.

The chain recombines TRBV4-3 with TRBJ1-2, with D possibly matching TRBD1 (6 bases). Germline CDR1 and CDR2: LGHNA and YSLEER. This CDR3 has 16 amino acids. Deletions cut 2 bases from V and 6 bases from J, with 19 bases between. The CDR3: CASSQNPSGGANGYTF. The CDR3 bases are TGCGCCAGCAGCCAAAACCCTAGCGGGGGCGCGAATGGCTACACCTTC.